This T cell receptor (beta chain) was profiled in a study of T cell responses to AZD1222 COVID-19 vaccine. As concerns this clone: Its antigen is unknown. At one of its ends the junction is not consistent with the germline gene, which may arise from a read error.

Germline V lookup: CDR1 LGHDT, CDR2 YNNKEL (reference sequence). This CDR3 spans 12 amino acids. This table comes from immunoSEQ multiplex PCR, and its TCRdb copy is limited to in-frame clones, with some not included. The profile shows about 160,000 clones, more than 75% of them singletons. Study-wide points: Only a handful of people who got AZD1222 tested seropositive at baseline.

The chain employs TRBV3-1 (or the pseudogene TRBV3-2) and TRBJ2-4; 7 bases are a match to TRBD1. The source is an adult who received the AZD1222 COVID-19 vaccine. Sequenced here: peripheral blood, sampled 28 days after the second AZD1222 dose. This chain's CDR3 is CASSQDTGQEAF. As DNA, the CDR3 is TGTGCCAGCAGCCAAGATACCGGACAGGAGGCTTTC.